A single T cell receptor beta chain is shown here with its context. As yet, its antigen is unknown. At one boundary the junction diverges from the germline segment, which might be a read error. CDR3 size: 16 residues. Germline CDR1 reads SGHVS; CDR2 reads FQNEAQ. These data come from a study of identical twins. Study-wide points: Excess sharing between twins was weaker in beta out-of-frame sequences. There is a chance that invariant MAIT and iNKT cells partially muddied zero-insertion analyses.

Donors were all healthy Caucasians. Template switching introduced a universal primer site, and the cDNA bore unique molecular identifiers. A single record per CDR3 protein comes from TCRdb applying MiXCR to the 5' RACE reads. This sample has approximately 1.8 million distinct CDR3 sequences, with less than 35% found just once. The rearrangement uses TRBV7-8 and TRBJ2-1, with a possible D match to TRBD2 (5 bases). This TCR derives from a newborn girl in good health. What was sequenced was cord blood. Here the CDR3 DNA reads TGTGCCAGCAGCTTAGGAGGCGACTATTTAGTGAATGAGCACTTCTTC. It is translated as CASSLGGDYLVNEHFF.